This is a list of T cell receptor beta chains from one sample in a study of shared clonotypes between healthy human individuals. Profiled with immunoSEQ multiplex PCR; TCRdb holds only in-frame clones, not every one. The table records approximately 2.5 million clones, more than 80% of them present only once. The sequenced sample was naive CD4+ T cells sorted from blood. These receptors were obtained from a man aged 18 to 30 in good health. Each CDR3 is given with its conserved first and last residue. D genes are given only for firm matches. Size is omitted from some rows. Given values are once, few, many or a class for expanded clones.

V	D	J	size	DNA	CDR3
TRBV7-2	-	TRBJ1-6	-	TGTGCCAGCAGCTTCCAGGACAGAAATTCACCCCTCCACTTT	CASSFQDRNSPLHF
TRBV4-2	-	TRBJ1-5	-	TGTGCCAGCAGCCGAGAGGCCAATCAGCCCCAGCATTTT	CASSREANQPQHF
TRBV5-1	-	TRBJ1-4	-	TGCGCCAGCAGCTTAGGTTCGGGAACTAATGAAAAACTGTTTTTT	CASSLGSGTNEKLFF
TRBV6-5	TRBD2	TRBJ2-1	-	TGTGCCAGCAGTTTCGGGGTTGCGGGAGGGTGTAATGAGCAGTTCTTC	CASSFGVAGGCNEQFF
TRBV4-1	TRBD1	TRBJ2-7	once	TGCGCCAGCAGCCGAACACAGGGGACCTACGAGCAGTACTTC	CASSRTQGTYEQYF
TRBV5-4	-	TRBJ2-3	-	TGTGCCAGCAGCCCAGACACAGATACGCAGTATTTT	CASSPDTDTQYF
TRBV28	-	TRBJ1-2	-	TGTGCCAGCAGTTTTTCTCGGGGGGCGCATGGCTACACCTTC	CASSFSRGAHGYTF
TRBV18	-	TRBJ2-2	-	TGTGCCAGCTCACCACCGATCGGGGCCGGGGAGCTGTTTTTT	CASSPPIGAGELFF
TRBV6-5	TRBD2	TRBJ2-7	-	TGTGCCAGCAGTGCTTCCGGGACTAGCCACGAGCAGTACTTC	CASSASGTSHEQYF
TRBV14	-	TRBJ2-1	-	TGTGCCAGCAGCCAAGAGATTAATAGGGACAATGAGCAGTTCTTC	CASSQEINRDNEQFF
TRBV30	TRBD2	TRBJ2-1	-	TGTGCCTGGAGTGGGCTAGCGGACAATGAGCAGTTCTTC	CAWSGLADNEQFF
TRBV30	TRBD1	TRBJ1-4	-	TGTGCCTGGAGGACAGGGACTAATGAAAAACTGTTTTTT	CAWRTGTNEKLFF
TRBV10-3	TRBD1	TRBJ1-6	-	TGTGCCGTAACCCCGGGACAGGGGGCTAATTCACCCCTCCACTTT	CAVTPGQGANSPLHF
TRBV7-2	-	TRBJ2-3	-	TGTGCCAGCAGCCCGCAACTGCAGCCCACAGATACGCAGTATTTT	CASSPQLQPTDTQYF
TRBV18	-	TRBJ2-1	-	TGTGCCAGCTCTCCTATGGGCGGGAACAATGAGCAGTTCTTC	CASSPMGGNNEQFF
TRBV9	TRBD1	TRBJ2-7	-	TGTGCCAGCAGCGTAAGTCGGGACAGAACCTACGAGCAGTACTTC	CASSVSRDRTYEQYF
TRBV5-1	TRBD1	TRBJ2-1	-	TGCGCCAGCAGCTCTAGGACAGGGGGCATCTACAATGAGCAGTTCTTC	CASSSRTGGIYNEQFF